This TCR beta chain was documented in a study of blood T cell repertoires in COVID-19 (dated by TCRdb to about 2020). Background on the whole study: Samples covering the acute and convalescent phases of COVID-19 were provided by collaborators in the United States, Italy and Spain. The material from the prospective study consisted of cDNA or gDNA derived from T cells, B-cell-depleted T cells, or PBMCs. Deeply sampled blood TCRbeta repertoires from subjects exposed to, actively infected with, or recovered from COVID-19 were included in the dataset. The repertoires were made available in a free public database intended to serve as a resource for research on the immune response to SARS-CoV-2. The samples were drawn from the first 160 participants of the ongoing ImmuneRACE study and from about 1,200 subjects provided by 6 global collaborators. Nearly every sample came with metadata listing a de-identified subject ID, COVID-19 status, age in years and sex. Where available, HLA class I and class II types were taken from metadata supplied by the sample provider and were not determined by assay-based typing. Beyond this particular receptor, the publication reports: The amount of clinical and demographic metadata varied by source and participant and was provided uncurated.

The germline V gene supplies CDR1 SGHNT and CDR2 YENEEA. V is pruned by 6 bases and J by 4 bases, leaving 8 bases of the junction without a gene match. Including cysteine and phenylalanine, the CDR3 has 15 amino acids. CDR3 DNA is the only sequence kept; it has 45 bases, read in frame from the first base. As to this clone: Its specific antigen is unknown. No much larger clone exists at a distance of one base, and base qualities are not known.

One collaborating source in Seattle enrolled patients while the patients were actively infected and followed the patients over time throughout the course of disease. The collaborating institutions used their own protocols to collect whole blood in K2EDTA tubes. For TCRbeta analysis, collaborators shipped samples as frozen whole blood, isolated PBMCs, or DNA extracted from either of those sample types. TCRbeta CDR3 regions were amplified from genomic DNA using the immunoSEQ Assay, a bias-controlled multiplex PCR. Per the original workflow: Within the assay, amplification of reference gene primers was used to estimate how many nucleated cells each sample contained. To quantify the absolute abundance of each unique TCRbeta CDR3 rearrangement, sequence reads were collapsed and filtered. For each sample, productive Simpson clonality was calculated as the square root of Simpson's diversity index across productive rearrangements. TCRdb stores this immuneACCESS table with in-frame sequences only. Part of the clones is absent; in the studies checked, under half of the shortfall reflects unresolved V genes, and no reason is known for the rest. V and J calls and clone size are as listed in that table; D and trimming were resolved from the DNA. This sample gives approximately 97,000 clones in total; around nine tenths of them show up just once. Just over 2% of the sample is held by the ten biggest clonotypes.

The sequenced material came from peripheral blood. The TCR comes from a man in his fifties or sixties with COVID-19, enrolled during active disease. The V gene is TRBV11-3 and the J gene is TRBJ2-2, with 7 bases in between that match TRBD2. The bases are TGTGCCAGCAGTAGACTAGCCGGGAGCACCGGGGAGCTGTTTTTT. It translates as CASSRLAGSTGELFF.